A selection of T cell receptor beta chains follows, all from one sample in a study of blood T cell repertoires in COVID-19. Assay used: immunoSEQ multiplex PCR; TCRdb lists only in-frame clones, some missing. The data show about 64,000 clones, around 80% seen once. Sequenced material: peripheral blood. Receptor source: a human donor in a cohort sampled during active COVID-19. Each CDR3 is given with its conserved first and last residue. Each record gives: D gene, V gene, J gene, clone size, CDR3 DNA, CDR3 protein. A D gene is named only where the DNA matches it firmly. Some rows mark clone size as missing; the rest say once, few, many or name a class of expanded clone.

>.|TRBV28|TRBJ1-2|.
TGTGCCAGCAGTTTAGAGAACTCCTATGGCTACACCTTC
CASSLENSYGYTF
>TRBD1|TRBV7-9|TRBJ2-1|.
TGTGCCAGCAGCTTAGCCAGGACAGGGGCCCGCAATGAGCAGTTCTTC
CASSLARTGARNEQFF
>.|TRBV19|TRBJ1-1|many
TGTGCCAGTAGTTCCACGAGTAACACTGAAGCTTTCTTT
CASSSTSNTEAFF
>TRBD2|TRBV5-6|TRBJ2-3|.
TGTGCCAGCAGCTTGGGACTAGCCCCGACAGATACGCAGTATTTT
CASSLGLAPTDTQYF
>TRBD1|TRBV11-2|TRBJ2-3|few
TGTGCCAGCAGCCCCCGTCCGGGACAGGGAGCAACCACAGATACGCAGTATTTT
CASSPRPGQGATTDTQYF
>TRBD2|TRBV30|TRBJ2-5|.
TGTGCCTGGAGCCTAGCGGGGCAAGAGACCCAGTACTTC
CAWSLAGQETQYF
>.|TRBV2|TRBJ2-1|.
TGTGCCAGCAGCGAGTACAATGAGCAGTTCTTC
CASSEYNEQFF
>.|TRBV9|TRBJ2-1|.
TGTGCCAGCAGTAGCTCGGGGGACTCCTACAATGAGCAGTTCTTC
CASSSSGDSYNEQFF
>.|TRBV11-3|TRBJ2-5|.
TGTGCCAGCAGCTTAACGGGAGTTTCCCGGGAGACCCAGTACTTC
CASSLTGVSRETQYF
>TRBD1|TRBV19|TRBJ2-1|once
TGTGCCAGTAGTGTAGACAGGGCCAATGAGCAGTTCTTC
CASSVDRANEQFF
>.|TRBV3-1/TRBV3-2|TRBJ1-1|few
TGTGCCAGCAGCCAAAAAAGCTTAGGGGTCCTGAACACTGAAGCTTTCTTT
CASSQKSLGVLNTEAFF
>TRBD2|TRBV7-2|TRBJ2-2|.
TGTGCCAGCAGCCTTCCCCGGACTAGAACAATGGACACCGGGGAGCTGTTTTTT
CASSLPRTRTMDTGELFF
>TRBD1|TRBV4-1|TRBJ1-4|.
TGCGCCAGCAGCCCAGGACAGGGGACCAATGAAAAACTGTTTTTT
CASSPGQGTNEKLFF
>.|TRBV7-9|TRBJ2-2|.
TGTGCCAGCAGCCCAGCGGGTCCGTTCACCGGGGAGCTGTTTTTT
CASSPAGPFTGELFF
>.|TRBV11-1|TRBJ2-3|.
TGTGCCAGCAGCGGGGACTCAAGCACAGATACGCAGTATTTT
CASSGDSSTDTQYF
>TRBD1|TRBV5-6|TRBJ1-2|.
TGTGCCAGCAGCCAGGACAGGTTTTATGGCTACACCTTC
CASSQDRFYGYTF
>TRBD2|TRBV7-2|TRBJ2-7|once
TGTGCCAGCAGCTCGGGGGGGGCGCCCCGTCTATACGAGCAGTACTTC
CASSSGGAPRLYEQYF
>TRBD1|TRBV11-1|TRBJ1-2|once
TGTGCCAGCAGCTTCAGACAGGGGAACGGCTACACCTTC
CASSFRQGNGYTF
>.|TRBV19|TRBJ2-4|.
TGTGCCAGTAGTATCGGCGGGGCAACGAAAAACATTCAGTACTTC
CASSIGGATKNIQYF
>.|TRBV5-4|TRBJ1-1|.
TGTGCCAGCAGCTTGGCGCCAGGGGTGGTGAACACTGAAGCTTTCTTT
CASSLAPGVVNTEAFF
>.|TRBV12-3/TRBV12-4|TRBJ1-2|few
TGTGCCAGCAGGAGGGGGGGAAGTCTTGGCTACACCTTC
CASRRGGSLGYTF
>TRBD1|TRBV29-1|TRBJ1-5|.
TGCAGCGTGAGCGACAGGGAATACCAGCCCCAGCATTTT
CSVSDREYQPQHF
>TRBD2|TRBV5-1|TRBJ2-1|few
TGCGCCAGCAGCTTGGATAGCGGGGACTACAATGAGCAGTTCTTC
CASSLDSGDYNEQFF
>.|TRBV11-2|TRBJ2-4|.
TGTGCCAGCAGCTTAGGGGGGGGCACCAAAAACATTCAGTACTTC
CASSLGGGTKNIQYF
>.|TRBV6-1|TRBJ2-7|few
TGTGCCAGCAGTGAACGACAGCACTACGAGCAGTACTTC
CASSERQHYEQYF
>.|TRBV7-8|TRBJ2-1|.
TGTGCCAGCAGCTTAGCCACTCGACTTCGAAATGAGCAGTTCTTC
CASSLATRLRNEQFF
>.|TRBV3-1/TRBV3-2|TRBJ1-4|.
TGTGCCAGCAGCCAAGGTCCAGGGCCAAATGAAAAACTGTTTTTT
CASSQGPGPNEKLFF
>.|TRBV28|TRBJ1-5|once
TGTGCCAGCAGCAGATCTCAGGGGATCAATCAGCCCCAGCATTTT
CASSRSQGINQPQHF
>TRBD1|TRBV14|TRBJ1-2|.
TGTGCCAGCAGCCCCGGGACAGGGATGCTCTATGGCTACACCTTC
CASSPGTGMLYGYTF
>.|TRBV21-1|TRBJ2-1|.
TGTGCCAGCAGCAAAAGCGGGAGTGGGGGTAACAATGAGCAGTTCTTC
CASSKSGSGGNNEQFF
>.|TRBV30|TRBJ2-7|.
TGTGCCTGGAGTGACTTGCGGCCCTACGAGCAGTACTTC
CAWSDLRPYEQYF